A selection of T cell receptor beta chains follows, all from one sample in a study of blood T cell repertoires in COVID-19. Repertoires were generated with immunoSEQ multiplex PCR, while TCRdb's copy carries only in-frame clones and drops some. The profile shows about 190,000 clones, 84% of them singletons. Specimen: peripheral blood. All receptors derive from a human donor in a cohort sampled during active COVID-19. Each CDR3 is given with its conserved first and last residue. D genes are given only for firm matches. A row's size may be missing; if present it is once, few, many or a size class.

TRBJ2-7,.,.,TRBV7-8,TGTGCCAGCAGCTTAGTGTCTAGCTACGAGCAGTACTTC,CASSLVSSYEQYF
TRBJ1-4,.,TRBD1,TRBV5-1,TGCGCCAGCAGCTTGGAGGGGGCAAATGAAAAACTGTTTTTT,CASSLEGANEKLFF
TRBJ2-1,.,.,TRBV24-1,TGTGCCACCGGTTCATCCTTCGAGGATGAGCAGTTCTTC,CATGSSFEDEQFF
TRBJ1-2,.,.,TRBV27,TGTGCCAGCAGTTTTAGCGGGAACAGAGGCTACACCTTC,CASSFSGNRGYTF
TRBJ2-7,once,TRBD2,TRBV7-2,TGTGCCAGCAGCTTGAGGCTAGCGGGCTCCCAGGGGGAGCAGTACTTC,CASSLRLAGSQGEQYF
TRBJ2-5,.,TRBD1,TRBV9,TGTGCCAGCAGCACCCGGACAGGGGAGGGGGAGACCCAGTACTTC,CASSTRTGEGETQYF
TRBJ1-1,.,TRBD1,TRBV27,TGTGCCAGCTCTGGCGGGGACAGTAGCCCTTTCTTT,CASSGGDSSPFF
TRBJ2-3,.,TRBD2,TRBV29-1,TGCAGCGTTGAAGCTAGCGGGGGCCCGGGGGATACGCAGTATTTT,CSVEASGGPGDTQYF
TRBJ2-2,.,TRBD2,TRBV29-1,TGCAGCGGCAAAGCGGGAGCCAACACCGGGGAGCTGTTTTTT,CSGKAGANTGELFF
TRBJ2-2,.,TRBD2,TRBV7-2,TGTGCCAGCAGCTTAGAAGGTCTAGCGGAGAACACCGGGGAGCTGTTTTTT,CASSLEGLAENTGELFF
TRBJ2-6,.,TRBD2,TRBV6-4,TGTGCCAGCAGTGGAGGGGAGGGACCCGGATCTGGGGCCAACGTCCTGACTTTC,CASSGGEGPGSGANVLTF
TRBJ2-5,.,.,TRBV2,TGTGCCAGCAGTGAAAGGCCGGAGGAAGAGACCCAGTACTTC,CASSERPEEETQYF
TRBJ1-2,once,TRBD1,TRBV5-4,TGTGCCAGCAGCTCGGATGGACAGGCCTATGGCTACACCTTC,CASSSDGQAYGYTF
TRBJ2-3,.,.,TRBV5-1,TGCGCCAGCAGCCTTTTCAGGGGGGCAGGGAGCACAGATACGCAGTATTTT,CASSLFRGAGSTDTQYF
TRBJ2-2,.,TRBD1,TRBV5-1,TGCGCCAGCAGCCAGCTACAGGGGGCCGGGGAGCTGTTTTTT,CASSQLQGAGELFF
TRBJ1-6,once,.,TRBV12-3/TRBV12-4,TGTGCCAGCAGAGAACTCAGGGGCTCACCCCTCCACTTT,CASRELRGSPLHF
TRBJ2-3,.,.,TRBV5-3,TGTGCCAGAAGCTGTCGACTTCTTGGCGTCACAGATACGCAGTATTTT,CARSCRLLGVTDTQYF
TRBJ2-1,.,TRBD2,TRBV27,TGTGCCAGCAGTAGAAGACTAGCGGGAGGGCCTGACAATGAGCAGTTCTTC,CASSRRLAGGPDNEQFF
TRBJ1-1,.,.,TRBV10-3,TGTGCCATCAGTGCCAGTCTGAGGGGGGGCACTGAAGCTTTCTTT,CAISASLRGGTEAFF
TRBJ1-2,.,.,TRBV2,TGTGCCAGCGACTCGACGACGGGAGCTTACGGCTACACCTTC,CASDSTTGAYGYTF
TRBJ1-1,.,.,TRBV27,TGTGCCAGCAGTTTCTCAGGCAGACCGAACACTGAAGCTTTCTTT,CASSFSGRPNTEAFF
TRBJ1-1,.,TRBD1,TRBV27,TGTGCCAGCAGTCCCCTGACAGGGCTAAACACTGAAGCTTTCTTT,CASSPLTGLNTEAFF
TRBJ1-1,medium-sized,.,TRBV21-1,TGTGCCAGTAACAATCTGACAGTGCGGAACACTGAAGCTTTCTTT,CASNNLTVRNTEAFF
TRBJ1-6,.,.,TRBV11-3,TGTGCCAGCAGCTTAAACCCGGCGGGTGATTCACCCCTCCACTTT,CASSLNPAGDSPLHF
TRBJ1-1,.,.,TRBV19,TGTGCCAGTAGCTTTCTACTTAACACTGAAGCTTTCTTT,CASSFLLNTEAFF
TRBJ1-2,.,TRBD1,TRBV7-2,TGTGCCAGCAGCTCCCGTACGACAGGGGCCTATGGCTACACCTTC,CASSSRTTGAYGYTF
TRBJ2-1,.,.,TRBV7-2,TGTGCCAGCAGCTTTTCTCCTCAGGGGAACAATGAGCAGTTCTTC,CASSFSPQGNNEQFF
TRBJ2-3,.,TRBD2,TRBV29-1,TGCAGCGCCCCGGGGGGACGGACAGATACGCAGTATTTT,CSAPGGRTDTQYF
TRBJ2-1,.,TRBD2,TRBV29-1,TGCAGCGTTGAACCCCCTGGGGTAGCGGGGGTAATCAATGAGCAGTTCTTC,CSVEPPGVAGVINEQFF
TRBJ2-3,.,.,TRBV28,TGTGCCAGCCGCCCCGCGGGCCACACAGATACGCAGTATTTT,CASRPAGHTDTQYF
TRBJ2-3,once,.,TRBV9,TGTGCCAGCAGCGTGGGACTTGGGGTTGTAGATACGCAGTATTTT,CASSVGLGVVDTQYF
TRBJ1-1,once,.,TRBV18,TGTGCCAGCTCACCCCCAGGTTCGGCTGAAGCTTTCTTT,CASSPPGSAEAFF
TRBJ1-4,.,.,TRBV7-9,TGTGCCAGCAGCTCAACGCGTGGTCCGGTTGAAAAACTGTTTTTT,CASSSTRGPVEKLFF
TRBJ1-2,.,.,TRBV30,TGTGCCTGGAGTAGGGGAAACTATGGCTACACCTTC,CAWSRGNYGYTF
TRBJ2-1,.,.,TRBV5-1,TGCGCCAGCAGCTTAGAAAGGGGCCGCGAGCAGTTCTTC,CASSLERGREQFF
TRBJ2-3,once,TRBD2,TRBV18,TGTGCCAGCTCACGCGGGAGCGCAGATACGCAGTATTTT,CASSRGSADTQYF
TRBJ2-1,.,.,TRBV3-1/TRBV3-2,TGTGCCAGCAGCCACAGTTCTAGGACAGAACAGTTCTTC,CASSHSSRTEQFF
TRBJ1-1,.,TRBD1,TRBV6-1,TGTGCCAGCAGTGAAGATTGGGGGACAATGTGGACAGGGGCCGTTGGAGCTTTCTTT,CASSEDWGTMWTGAVGAFF
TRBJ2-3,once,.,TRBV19,TGTGCCAGTAGTATCCAGGGGTCAGATACGCAGTATTTT,CASSIQGSDTQYF
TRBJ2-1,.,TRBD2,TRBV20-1,TGCAGTGCTAGTAGGACTAGCGCATACAATGAGCAGTTCTTC,CSASRTSAYNEQFF